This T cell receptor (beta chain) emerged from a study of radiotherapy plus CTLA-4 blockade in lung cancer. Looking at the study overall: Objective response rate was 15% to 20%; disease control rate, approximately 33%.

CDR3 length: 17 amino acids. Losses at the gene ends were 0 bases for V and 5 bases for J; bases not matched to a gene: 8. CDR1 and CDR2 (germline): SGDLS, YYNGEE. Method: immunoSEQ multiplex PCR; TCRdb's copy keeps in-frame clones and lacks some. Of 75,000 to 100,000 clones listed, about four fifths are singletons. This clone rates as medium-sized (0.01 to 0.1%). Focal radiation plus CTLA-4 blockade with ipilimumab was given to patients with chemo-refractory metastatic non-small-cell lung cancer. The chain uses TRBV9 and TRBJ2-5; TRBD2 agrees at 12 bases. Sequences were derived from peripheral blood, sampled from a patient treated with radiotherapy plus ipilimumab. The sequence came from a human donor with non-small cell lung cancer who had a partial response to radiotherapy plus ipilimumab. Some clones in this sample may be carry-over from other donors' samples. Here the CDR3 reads CASSVGQLAGGSETQYF. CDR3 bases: TGTGCCAGCAGCGTAGGCCAACTAGCGGGGGGATCGGAGACCCAGTACTTC.